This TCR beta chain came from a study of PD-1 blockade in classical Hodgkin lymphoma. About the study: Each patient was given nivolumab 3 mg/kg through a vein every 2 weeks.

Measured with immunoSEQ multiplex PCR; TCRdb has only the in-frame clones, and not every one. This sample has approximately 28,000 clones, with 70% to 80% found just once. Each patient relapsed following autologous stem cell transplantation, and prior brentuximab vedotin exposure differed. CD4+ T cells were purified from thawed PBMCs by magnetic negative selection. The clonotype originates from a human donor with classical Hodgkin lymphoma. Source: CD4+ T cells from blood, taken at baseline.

CDR3 nucleotides: TGCGCCAGCAGTGGGACAGGGTACCAAGAGACCCAGTACTTC. Protein product: CASSGTGYQETQYF. The V call is TRBV10-1, the J call TRBJ2-5; 8 positions match TRBD1. V shed 4 bases, J shed 0 bases, and the junction held 1 base outside the gene matches. The CDR3 spans 14 residues. Germline loops: CDR1 WNHNN, CDR2 SYGVQD (reference sequence).